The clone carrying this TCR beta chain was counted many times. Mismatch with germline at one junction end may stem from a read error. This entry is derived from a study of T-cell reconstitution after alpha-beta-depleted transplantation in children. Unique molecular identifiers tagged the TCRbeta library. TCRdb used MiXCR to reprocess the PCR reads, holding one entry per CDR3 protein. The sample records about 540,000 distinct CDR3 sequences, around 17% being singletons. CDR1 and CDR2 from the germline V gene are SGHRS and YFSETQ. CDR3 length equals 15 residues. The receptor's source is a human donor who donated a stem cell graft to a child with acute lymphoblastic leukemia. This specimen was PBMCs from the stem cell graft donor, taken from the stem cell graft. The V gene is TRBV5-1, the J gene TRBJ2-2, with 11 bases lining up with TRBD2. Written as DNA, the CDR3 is TGTGCCAGCAGCTTAACTAGCGGGAGCACCGGGGAGCTGTTTTTT. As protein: CASSLTSGSTGELFF.